This T cell receptor beta chain came from a study of T cell responses to AZD1222 COVID-19 vaccine. V was trimmed by 1 base and J by 5 bases, leaving 6 bases between them. In germline, CDR1 is LNHDA, CDR2 SQIVND (reference sequence). The CDR3 sequence is 13 residues long. Repertoires were generated with immunoSEQ multiplex PCR, while TCRdb's copy carries only in-frame clones and drops some. The sample includes 110,000 or so clones, 70% to 90% of them seen just once. V and J are TRBV19 and TRBJ1-5; no clear D gene. The starting material was peripheral blood, obtained 28 days after the second AZD1222 dose. This receptor was identified in an adult who received the AZD1222 COVID-19 vaccine. CDR3 sequence reads: CASSIGQDQPQHF. CDR3 bases: TGTGCCAGTAGTATAGGTCAGGATCAGCCCCAGCATTTT. Filled out from reference TRBV19 and TRBJ1-5, the complete variable domain reads DGGITQSPKYLFRKEGQNVTLSCEQNLNHDAMYWYRQDPGQGLRLIYYSQIVNDFQKGDIAEGYSVSREKKESFPLTVTSAQKNPTAFYLCASSIGQDQPQHFGDGTRLSIL.